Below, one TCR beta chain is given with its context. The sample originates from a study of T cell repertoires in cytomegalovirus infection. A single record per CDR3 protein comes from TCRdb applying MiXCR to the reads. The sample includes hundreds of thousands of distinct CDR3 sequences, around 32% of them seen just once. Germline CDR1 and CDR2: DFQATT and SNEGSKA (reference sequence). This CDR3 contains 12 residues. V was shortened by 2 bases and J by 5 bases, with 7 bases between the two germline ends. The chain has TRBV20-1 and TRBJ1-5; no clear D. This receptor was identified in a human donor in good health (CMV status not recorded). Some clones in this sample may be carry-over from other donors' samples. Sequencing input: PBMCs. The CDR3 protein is CSARYGDQPQHF. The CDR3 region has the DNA TGCAGTGCTAGATACGGGGATCAGCCCCAGCATTTT.